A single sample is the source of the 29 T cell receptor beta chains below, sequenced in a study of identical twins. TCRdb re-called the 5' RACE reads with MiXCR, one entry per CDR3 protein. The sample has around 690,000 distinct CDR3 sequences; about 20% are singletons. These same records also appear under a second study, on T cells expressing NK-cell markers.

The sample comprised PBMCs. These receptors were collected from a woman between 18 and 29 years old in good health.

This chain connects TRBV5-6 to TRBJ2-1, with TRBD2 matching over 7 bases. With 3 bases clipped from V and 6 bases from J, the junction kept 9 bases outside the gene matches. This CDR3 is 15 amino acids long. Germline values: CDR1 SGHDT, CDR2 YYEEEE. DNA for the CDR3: TGTGCCAGCAGCTGGGGAGGGCAGGGTTTCAATGAGCAGTTCTTC. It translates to CASSWGGQGFNEQFF.

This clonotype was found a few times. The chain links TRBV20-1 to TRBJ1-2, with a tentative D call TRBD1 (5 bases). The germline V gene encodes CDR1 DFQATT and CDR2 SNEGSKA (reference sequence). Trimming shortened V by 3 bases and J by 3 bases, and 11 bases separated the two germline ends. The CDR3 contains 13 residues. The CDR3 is CSARLGADYGYTF. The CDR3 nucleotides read TGCAGTGCTAGGCTAGGGGCGGACTATGGCTACACCTTC.

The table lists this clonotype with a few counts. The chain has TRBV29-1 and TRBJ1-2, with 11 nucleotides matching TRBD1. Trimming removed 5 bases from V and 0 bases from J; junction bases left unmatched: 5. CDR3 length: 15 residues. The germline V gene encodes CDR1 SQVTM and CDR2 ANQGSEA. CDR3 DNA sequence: TGCAGCGTTACGGGACAGGGGGGACCTAACTATGGCTACACCTTC. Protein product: CSVTGQGGPNYGYTF.

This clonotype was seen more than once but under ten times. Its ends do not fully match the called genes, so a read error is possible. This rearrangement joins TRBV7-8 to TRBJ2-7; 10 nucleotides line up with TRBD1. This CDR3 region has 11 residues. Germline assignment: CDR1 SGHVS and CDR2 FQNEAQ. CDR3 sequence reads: CASSSWTGGMF. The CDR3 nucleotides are TGTGCCAGCAGCTCCTGGACAGGGGGTATGTTC. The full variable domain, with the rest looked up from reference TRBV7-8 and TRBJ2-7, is GAGVSQSPRYKVAKRGQDVALRCDPISGHVSLFWYQQALGQGPEFLTYFQNEAQLDKSGLPSDRFFAERPEGSVSTLKIQRTQQEDSAVYLCASSSWTGGMFGPGTRLTVT.

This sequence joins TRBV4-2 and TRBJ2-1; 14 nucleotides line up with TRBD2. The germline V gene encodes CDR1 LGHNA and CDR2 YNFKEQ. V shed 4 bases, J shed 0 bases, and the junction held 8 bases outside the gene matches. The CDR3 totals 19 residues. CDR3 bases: TGTGCCAGCAGCCCAGGGACTAGCGGGAGTACGAGCTCCTACAATGAGCAGTTCTTC. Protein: CASSPGTSGSTSSYNEQFF.

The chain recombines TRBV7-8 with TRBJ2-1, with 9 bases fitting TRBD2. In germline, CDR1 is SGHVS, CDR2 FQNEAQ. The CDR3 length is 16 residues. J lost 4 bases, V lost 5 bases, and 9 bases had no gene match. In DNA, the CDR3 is TGTGCCAGCAGCCACGCGGCTAGCGGGGAATACAATGAGCAGTTCTTC. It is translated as CASSHAASGEYNEQFF.

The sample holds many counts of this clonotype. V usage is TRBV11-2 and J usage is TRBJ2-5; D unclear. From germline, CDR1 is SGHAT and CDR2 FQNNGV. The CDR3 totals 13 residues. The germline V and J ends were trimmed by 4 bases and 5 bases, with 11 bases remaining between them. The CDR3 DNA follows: TGTGCCAGCAGCTATAGGGCACGGGAGACCCAGTACTTC. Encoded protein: CASSYRARETQYF.

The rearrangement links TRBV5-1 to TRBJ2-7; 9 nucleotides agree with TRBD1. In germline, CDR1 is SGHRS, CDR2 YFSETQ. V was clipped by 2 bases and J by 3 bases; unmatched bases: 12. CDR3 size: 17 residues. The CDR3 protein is CASSLNLPGQGNYEQYF. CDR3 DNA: TGCGCCAGCAGCTTAAATTTACCGGGACAGGGAAACTACGAGCAGTACTTC.

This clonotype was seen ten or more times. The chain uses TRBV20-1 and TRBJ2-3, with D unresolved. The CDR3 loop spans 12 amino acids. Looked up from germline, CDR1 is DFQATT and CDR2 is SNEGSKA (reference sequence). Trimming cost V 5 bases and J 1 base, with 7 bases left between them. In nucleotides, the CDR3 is TGCAGTGCTGGAAGGGGCACAGATACGCAGTATTTT. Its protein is CSAGRGTDTQYF.

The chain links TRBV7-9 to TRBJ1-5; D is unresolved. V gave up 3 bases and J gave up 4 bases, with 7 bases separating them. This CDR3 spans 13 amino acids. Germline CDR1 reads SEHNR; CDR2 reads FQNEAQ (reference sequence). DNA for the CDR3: TGTGCCAGCAGCTTTGGGTTTAATCAGCCCCAGCATTTT. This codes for CASSFGFNQPQHF.

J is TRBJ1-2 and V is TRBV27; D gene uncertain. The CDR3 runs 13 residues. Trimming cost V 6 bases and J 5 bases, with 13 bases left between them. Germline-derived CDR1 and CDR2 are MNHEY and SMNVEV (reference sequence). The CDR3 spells CASSPGVRYGYTF. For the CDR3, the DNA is TGTGCCAGCAGCCCTGGGGTGCGATATGGCTACACCTTC.

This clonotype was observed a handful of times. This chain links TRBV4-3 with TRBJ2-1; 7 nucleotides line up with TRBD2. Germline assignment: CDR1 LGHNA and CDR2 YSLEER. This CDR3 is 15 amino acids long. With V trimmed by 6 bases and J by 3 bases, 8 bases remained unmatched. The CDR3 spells CASSLSGIYYNEQFF. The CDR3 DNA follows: TGCGCCAGCAGTCTGAGCGGGATCTACTACAATGAGCAGTTCTTC.

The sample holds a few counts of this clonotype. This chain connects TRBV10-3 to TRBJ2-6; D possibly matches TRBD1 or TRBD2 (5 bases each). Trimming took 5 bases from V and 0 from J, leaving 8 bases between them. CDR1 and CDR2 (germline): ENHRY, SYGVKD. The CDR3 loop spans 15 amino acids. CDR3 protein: CAISRGVSGANVLTF. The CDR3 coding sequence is TGTGCCATCAGTCGAGGGGTCTCTGGGGCCAACGTCCTGACTTTC.

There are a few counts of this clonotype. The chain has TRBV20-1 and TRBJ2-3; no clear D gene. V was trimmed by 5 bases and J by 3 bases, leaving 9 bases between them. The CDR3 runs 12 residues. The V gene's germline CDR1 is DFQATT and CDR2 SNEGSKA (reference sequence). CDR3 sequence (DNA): TGCAGTGCTCCCCCATTTACAGATACGCAGTATTTT. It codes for CSAPPFTDTQYF.

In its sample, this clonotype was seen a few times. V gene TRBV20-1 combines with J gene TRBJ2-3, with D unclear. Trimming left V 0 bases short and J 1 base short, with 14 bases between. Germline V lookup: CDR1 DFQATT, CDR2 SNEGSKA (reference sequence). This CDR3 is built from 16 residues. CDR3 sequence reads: CSARDQTGRRTDTQYF. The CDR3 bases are TGCAGTGCTAGAGATCAAACCGGACGTCGCACAGATACGCAGTATTTT.

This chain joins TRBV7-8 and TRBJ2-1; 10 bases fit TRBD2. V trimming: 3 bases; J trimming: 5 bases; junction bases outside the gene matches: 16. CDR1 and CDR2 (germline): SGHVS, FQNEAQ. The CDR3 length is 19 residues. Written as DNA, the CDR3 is TGTGCCAGCAGCTTTGCCAGGGGAGGGGGACTAGCGACGAACAATGAGCAGTTCTTC. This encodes CASSFARGGGLATNNEQFF.

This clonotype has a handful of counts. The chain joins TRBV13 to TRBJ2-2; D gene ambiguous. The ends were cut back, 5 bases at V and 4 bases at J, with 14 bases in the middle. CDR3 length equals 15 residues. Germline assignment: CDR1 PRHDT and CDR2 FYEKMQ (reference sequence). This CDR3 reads CASSPEAWGTGELFF. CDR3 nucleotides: TGTGCCAGCAGCCCAGAAGCATGGGGCACCGGGGAGCTGTTTTTT.

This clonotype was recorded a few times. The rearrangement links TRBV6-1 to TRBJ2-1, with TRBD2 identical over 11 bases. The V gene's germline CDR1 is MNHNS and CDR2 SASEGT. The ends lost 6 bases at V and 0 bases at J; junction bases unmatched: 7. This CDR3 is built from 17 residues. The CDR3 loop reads CASSGLAGSSSYNEQFF. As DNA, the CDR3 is TGTGCCAGCAGCGGACTAGCGGGCTCAAGCTCCTACAATGAGCAGTTCTTC.

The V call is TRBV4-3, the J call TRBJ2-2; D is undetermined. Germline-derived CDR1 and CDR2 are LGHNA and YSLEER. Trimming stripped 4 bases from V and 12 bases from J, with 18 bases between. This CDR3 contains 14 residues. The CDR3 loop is CASSPSVGVRQLFF. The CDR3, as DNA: TGCGCCAGCAGCCCTAGTGTTGGGGTTCGCCAGCTGTTTTTT.

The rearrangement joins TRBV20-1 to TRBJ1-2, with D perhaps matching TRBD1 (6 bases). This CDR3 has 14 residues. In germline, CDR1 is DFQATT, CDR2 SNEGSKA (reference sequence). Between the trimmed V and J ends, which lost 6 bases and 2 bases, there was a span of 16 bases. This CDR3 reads CSARRDIYNYGYTF. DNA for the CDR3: TGCAGTGCCCGGAGGGACATTTACAACTATGGCTACACCTTC.

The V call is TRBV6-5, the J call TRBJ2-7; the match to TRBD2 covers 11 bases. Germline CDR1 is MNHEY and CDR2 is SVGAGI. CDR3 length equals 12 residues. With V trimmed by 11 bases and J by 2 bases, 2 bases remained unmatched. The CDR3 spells CAVSGRAYEQYF. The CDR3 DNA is TGTGCCGTTAGCGGGAGGGCCTACGAGCAGTACTTC.

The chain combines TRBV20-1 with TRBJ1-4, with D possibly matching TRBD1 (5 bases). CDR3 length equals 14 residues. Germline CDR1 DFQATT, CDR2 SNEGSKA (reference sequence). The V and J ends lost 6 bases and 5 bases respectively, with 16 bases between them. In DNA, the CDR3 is TGCAGTGCCCCCCGAGCGGGGCCAAATGAAAAACTGTTTTTT. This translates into CSAPRAGPNEKLFF.

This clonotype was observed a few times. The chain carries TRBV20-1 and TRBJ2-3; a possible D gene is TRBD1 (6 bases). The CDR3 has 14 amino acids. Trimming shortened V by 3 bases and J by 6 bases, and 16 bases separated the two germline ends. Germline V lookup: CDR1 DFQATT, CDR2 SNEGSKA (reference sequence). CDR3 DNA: TGCAGTGCTAGCGGGACATTGGTGGAGGATACGCAGTATTTT. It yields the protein CSASGTLVEDTQYF.

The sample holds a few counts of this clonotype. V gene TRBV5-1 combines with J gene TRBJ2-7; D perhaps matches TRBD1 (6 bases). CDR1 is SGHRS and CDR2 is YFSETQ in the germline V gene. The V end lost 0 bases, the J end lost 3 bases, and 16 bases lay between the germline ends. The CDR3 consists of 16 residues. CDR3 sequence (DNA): TGCGCCAGCAGCTTGGGTCCGAGGACAGACGACTACGAGCAGTACTTC. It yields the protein CASSLGPRTDDYEQYF.

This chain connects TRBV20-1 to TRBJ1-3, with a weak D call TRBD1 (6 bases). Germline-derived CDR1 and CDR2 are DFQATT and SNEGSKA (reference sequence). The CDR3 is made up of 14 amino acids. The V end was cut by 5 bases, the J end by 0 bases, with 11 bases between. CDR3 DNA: TGCAGTGCTCCCGACAGGCTCTCTGGAAACACCATATATTTT. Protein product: CSAPDRLSGNTIYF.

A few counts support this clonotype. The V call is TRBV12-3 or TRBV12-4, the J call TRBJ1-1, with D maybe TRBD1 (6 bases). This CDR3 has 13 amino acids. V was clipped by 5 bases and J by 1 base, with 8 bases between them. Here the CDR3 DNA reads TGTGCCAGCAGTACGGGACAGAACACTGAAGCTTTCTTT. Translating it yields CASSTGQNTEAFF.

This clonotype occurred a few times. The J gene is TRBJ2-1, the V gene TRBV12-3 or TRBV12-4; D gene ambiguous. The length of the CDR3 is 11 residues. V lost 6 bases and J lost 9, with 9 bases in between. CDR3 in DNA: TGTGCCAGCAGCGCCATAGTTGAGCAGTTCTTC. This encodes CASSAIVEQFF.

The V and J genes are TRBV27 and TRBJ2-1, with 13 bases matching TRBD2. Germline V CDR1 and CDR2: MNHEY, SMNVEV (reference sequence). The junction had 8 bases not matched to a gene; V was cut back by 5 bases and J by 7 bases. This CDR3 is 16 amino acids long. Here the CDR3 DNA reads TGTGCCAGCAGTCCCACCGGGACTAGCGGGATAAATGAGCAGTTCTTC. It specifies CASSPTGTSGINEQFF.

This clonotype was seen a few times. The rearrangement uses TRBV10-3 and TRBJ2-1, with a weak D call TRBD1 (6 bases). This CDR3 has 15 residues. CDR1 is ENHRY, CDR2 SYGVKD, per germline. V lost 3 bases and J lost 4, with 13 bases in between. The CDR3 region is CAISDPGQKYNEQFF. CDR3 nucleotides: TGTGCCATCAGTGATCCGGGACAAAAATACAATGAGCAGTTCTTC.